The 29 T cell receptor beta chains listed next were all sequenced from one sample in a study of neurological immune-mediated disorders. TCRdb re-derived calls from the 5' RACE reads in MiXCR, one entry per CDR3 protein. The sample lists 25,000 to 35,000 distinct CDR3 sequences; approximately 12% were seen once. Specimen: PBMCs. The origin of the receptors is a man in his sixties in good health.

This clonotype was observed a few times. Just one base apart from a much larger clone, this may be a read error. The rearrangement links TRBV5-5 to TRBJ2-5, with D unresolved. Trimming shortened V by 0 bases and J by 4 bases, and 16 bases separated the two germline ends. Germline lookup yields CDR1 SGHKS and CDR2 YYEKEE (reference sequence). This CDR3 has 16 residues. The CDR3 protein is CASSLARRRDPETQYF. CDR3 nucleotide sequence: TGTGCCAGCAGCTTGGCACGGCGACGTGATCCAGAGACCCAGTACTTC.

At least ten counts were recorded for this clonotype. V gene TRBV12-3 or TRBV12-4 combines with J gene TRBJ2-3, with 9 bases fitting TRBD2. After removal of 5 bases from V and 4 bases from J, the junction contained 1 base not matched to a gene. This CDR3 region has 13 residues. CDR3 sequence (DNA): TGTGCCAGCAGTCGGACTAGCGCAGATACGCAGTATTTT. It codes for CASSRTSADTQYF.

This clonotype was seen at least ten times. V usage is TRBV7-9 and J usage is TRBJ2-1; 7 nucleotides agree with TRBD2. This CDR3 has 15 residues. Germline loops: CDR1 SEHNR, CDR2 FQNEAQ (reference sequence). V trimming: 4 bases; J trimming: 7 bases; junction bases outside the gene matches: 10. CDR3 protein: CASSSELAPGNEQFF. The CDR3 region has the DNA TGTGCCAGCAGCTCGGAACTAGCGCCGGGAAATGAGCAGTTCTTC.

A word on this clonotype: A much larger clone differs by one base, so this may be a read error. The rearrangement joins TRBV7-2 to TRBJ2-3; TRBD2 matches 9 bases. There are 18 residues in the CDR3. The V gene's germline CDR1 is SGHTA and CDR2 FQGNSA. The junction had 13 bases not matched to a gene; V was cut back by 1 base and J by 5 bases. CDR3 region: CASSLEFAGGFRVDTQYF. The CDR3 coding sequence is TGTGCCAGCAGCTTAGAGTTTGCGGGGGGGTTTAGGGTAGATACGCAGTATTTT.

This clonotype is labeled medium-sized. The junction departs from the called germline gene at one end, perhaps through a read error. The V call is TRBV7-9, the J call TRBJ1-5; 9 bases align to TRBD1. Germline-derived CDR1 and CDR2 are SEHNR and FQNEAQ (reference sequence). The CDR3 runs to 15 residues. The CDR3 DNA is TGTGCAAGCAGCCAGGACAGGGGAGGTGGTCAGCCCCAGCATTTT. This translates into CASSQDRGGGQPQHF.

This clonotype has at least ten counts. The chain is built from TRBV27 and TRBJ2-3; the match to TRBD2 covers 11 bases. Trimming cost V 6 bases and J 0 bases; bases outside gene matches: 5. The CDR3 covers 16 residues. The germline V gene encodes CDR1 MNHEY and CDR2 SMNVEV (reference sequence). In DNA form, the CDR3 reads TGTGCCAGCAGGCCACGACTAGCGGGAAGCACAGATACGCAGTATTTT. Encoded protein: CASRPRLAGSTDTQYF.

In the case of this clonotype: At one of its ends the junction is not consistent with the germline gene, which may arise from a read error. CDR3 nucleotides: TGTGCCACCCTGGAGGGAGTCGGAAATGACCAGTTCTTC. It specifies CATLEGVGNDQFF. This chain uses TRBV27 with TRBJ2-1; D perhaps matches TRBD2 (6 bases). The CDR3 runs to 13 residues. CDR1 and CDR2 from the germline V gene are MNHEY and SMNVEV (reference sequence).

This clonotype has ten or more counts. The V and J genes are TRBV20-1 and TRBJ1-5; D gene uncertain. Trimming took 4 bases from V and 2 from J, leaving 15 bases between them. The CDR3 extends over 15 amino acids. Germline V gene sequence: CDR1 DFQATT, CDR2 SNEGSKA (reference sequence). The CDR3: CSATDPLPGNQPQHF. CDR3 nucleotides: TGCAGTGCTACCGATCCATTACCTGGCAATCAGCCCCAGCATTTT.

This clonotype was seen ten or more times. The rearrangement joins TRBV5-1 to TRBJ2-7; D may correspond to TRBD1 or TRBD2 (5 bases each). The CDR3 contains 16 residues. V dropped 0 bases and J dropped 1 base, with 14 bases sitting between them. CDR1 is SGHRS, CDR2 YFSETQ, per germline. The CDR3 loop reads CASSLGGTGRSYEQYF. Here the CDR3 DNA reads TGCGCCAGCAGCTTGGGAGGGACCGGGCGGTCCTACGAGCAGTACTTC.

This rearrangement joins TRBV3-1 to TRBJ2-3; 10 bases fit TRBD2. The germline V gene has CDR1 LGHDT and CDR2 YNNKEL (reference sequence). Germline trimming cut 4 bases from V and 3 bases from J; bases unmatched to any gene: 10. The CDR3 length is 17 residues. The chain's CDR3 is CASSPRRSSGRTDTQYF. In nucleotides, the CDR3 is TGTGCCAGCAGCCCCCGGCGGTCTAGCGGGAGAACAGATACGCAGTATTTT.

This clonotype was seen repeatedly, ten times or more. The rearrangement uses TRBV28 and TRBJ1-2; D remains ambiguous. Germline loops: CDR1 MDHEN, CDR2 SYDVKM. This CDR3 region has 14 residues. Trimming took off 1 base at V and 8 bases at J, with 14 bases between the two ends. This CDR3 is CASSLFTRQAGYTF. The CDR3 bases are TGTGCCAGCAGTTTATTCACCAGGCAGGCAGGCTACACCTTC.

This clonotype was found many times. The CDR3 loop is CASSLLGILQETQYF. DNA of the CDR3: TGTGCCAGCAGCTTACTCGGGATACTACAAGAGACCCAGTACTTC. The chain has TRBV11-2 and TRBJ2-5, with D possibly matching TRBD2 (5 bases). Trimming took off 2 bases at V and 2 bases at J, with 12 bases between the two ends. Germline CDR1 and CDR2: SGHAT and FQNNGV. The CDR3 has 15 amino acids.

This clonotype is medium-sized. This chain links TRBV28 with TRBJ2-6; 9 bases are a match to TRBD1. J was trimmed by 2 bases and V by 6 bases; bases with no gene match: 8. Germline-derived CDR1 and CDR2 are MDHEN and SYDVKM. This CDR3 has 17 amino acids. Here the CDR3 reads CASSSDRGGPGANVLTF. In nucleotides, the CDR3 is TGTGCCAGCAGCTCCGACAGGGGGGGACCTGGGGCCAACGTCCTGACTTTC.

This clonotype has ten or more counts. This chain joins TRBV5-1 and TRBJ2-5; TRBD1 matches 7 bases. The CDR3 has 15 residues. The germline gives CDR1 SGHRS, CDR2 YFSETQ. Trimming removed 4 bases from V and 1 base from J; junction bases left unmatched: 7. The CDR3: CASSATGPFQETQYF. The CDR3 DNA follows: TGCGCCAGCAGCGCGACAGGGCCATTCCAAGAGACCCAGTACTTC.

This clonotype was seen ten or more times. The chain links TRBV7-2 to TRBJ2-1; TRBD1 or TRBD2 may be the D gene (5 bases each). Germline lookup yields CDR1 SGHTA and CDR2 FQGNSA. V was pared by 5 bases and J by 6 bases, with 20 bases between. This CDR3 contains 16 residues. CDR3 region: CASSARGVGFSNEQFF. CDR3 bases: TGTGCCAGCAGCGCCCGAGGGGTGGGGTTTTCCAATGAGCAGTTCTTC.

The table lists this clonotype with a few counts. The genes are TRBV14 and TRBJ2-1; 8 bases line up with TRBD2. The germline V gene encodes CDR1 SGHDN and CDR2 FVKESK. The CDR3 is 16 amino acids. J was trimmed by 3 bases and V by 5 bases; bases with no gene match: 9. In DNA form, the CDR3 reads TGTGCCAGCAGCTACAGCGGGGGCTGGTTCTACAATGAGCAGTTCTTC. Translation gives CASSYSGGWFYNEQFF.

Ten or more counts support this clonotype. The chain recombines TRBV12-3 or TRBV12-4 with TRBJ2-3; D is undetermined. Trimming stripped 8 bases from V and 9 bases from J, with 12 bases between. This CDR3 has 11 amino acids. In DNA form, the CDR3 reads TGTGCCAGCTGTTCGGGTGGAACGCAGTATTTT. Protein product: CASCSGGTQYF.

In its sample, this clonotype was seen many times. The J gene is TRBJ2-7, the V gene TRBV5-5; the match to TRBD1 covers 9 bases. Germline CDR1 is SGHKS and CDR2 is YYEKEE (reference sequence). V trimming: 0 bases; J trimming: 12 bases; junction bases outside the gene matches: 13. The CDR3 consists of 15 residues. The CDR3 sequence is CASSLDPTGTGRLYF. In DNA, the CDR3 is TGTGCCAGCAGCTTGGACCCGACCGGGACAGGGAGGCTGTACTTC.

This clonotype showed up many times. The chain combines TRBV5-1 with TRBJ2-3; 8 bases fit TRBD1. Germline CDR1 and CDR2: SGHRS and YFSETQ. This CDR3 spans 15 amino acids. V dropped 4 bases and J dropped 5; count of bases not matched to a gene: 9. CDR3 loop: CASSLTGVGEDTQYF. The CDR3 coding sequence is TGCGCCAGCAGCCTGACAGGGGTAGGTGAAGATACGCAGTATTTT.

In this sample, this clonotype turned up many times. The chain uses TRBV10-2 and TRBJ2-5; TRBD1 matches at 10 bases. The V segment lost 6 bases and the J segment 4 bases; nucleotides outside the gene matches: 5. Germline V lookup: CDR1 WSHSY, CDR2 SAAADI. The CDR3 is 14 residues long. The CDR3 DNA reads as TGCGCCAGCAGGGGACAGGGGAGAACAGAGACCCAGTACTTC. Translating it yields CASRGQGRTETQYF.

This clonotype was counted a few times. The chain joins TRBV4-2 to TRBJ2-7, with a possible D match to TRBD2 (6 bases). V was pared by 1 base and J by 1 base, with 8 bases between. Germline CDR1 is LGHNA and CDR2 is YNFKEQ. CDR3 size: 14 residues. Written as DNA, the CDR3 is TGTGCCAGCAGCCAAGTTCGGGGGTCCTACGAGCAGTACTTC. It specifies CASSQVRGSYEQYF.

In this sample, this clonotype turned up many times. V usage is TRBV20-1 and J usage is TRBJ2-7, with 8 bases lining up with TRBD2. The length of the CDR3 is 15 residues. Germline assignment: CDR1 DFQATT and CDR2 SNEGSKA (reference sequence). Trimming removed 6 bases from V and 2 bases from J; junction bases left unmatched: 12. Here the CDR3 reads CSAPPGGGVTYEQYF. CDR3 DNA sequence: TGCAGTGCACCTCCGGGGGGGGGTGTTACCTACGAGCAGTACTTC.

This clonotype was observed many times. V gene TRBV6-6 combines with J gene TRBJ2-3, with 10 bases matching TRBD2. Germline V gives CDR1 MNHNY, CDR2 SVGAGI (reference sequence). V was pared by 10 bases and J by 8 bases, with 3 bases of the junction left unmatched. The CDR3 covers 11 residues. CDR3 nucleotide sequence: TGTGCCACACAGCGGGAGGGTACGCAGTATTTT. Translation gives CATQREGTQYF.

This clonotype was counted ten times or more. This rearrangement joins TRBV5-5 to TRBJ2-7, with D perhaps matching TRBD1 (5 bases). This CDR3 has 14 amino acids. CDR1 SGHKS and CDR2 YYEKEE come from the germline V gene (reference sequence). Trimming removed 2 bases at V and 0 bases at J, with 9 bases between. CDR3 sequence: CASSFQGDSYEQYF. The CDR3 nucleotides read TGTGCCAGCAGCTTTCAAGGGGACTCCTACGAGCAGTACTTC.

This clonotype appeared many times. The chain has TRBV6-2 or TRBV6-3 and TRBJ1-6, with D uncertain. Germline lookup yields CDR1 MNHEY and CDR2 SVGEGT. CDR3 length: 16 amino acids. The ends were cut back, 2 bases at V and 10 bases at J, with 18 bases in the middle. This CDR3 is CASSYGADITWSPLHF. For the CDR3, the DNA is TGTGCCAGCAGTTACGGAGCAGATATCACTTGGTCACCCCTCCACTTT.

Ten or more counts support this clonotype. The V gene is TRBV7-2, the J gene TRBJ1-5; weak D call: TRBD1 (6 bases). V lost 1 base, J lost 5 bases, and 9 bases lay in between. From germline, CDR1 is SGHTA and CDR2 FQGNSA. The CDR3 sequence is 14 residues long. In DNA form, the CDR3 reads TGTGCCAGCAGCTTAGTTCAGGGGCATCAGCCCCAGCATTTT. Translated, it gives CASSLVQGHQPQHF.

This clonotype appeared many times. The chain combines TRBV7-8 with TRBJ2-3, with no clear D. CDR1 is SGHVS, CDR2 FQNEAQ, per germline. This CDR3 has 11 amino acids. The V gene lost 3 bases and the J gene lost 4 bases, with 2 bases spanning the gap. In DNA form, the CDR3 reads TGTGCCAGCAGCTTGTCAGATACGCAGTATTTT. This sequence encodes CASSLSDTQYF.

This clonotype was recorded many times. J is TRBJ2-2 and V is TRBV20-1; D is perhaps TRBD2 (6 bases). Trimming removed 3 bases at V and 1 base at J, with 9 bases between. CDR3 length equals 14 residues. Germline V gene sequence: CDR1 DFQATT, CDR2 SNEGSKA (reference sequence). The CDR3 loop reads CSARPAGNTGELFF. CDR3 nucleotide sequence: TGCAGTGCTAGGCCAGCGGGGAACACCGGGGAGCTGTTTTTT.

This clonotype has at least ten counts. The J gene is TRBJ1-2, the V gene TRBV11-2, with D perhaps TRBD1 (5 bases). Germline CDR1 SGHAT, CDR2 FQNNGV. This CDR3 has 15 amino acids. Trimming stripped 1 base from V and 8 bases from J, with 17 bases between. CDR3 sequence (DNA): TGTGCCAGCAGCTTAGGGACAACCGGGGGTGTCGGCTACACCTTC. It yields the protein CASSLGTTGGVGYTF. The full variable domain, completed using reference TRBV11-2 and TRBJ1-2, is EAGVAQSPRYKIIEKRQSVAFWCNPISGHATLYWYQQILGQGPKLLIQFQNNGVVDDSQLPKDRFSAERLKGVDSTLKIQPAKLEDSAVYLCASSLGTTGGVGYTFGSGTRLTVV.